One sample yielded the 17 T cell receptor beta chains listed below, sequenced in a study of molecular identifiers for immune sequencing clone quantification. One entry per CDR3 protein results from TCRdb running MiXCR on the PCR reads. The sample lists approximately 590,000 distinct CDR3 sequences, roughly 25% occurring once. The sequenced sample was naive CD8+ T cells from blood, with Jurkat cell RNA spiked in. Subset here: FACS-sorted CD8+CD4-CCR7+CD45RA+ naive T cells. The receptors stem from a human donor in good health. Some libraries in this study had Jurkat cell RNA spiked in.

This clonotype was detected only once. This clone may be a read error of a much larger clone one base away. This chain links TRBV13 with TRBJ2-3, with TRBD1 identical over 7 bases. The CDR3 length is 17 residues. Per the germline V gene, CDR1 is PRHDT and CDR2 is FYEKMQ (reference sequence). J lost 4 bases, V lost 5 bases, and 15 bases had no gene match. CDR3 in DNA: TGTGCCAGCAGCCTTGGGACAGTCAGAGGGGATCCAGATACGCAGTATTTT. Residues: CASSLGTVRGDPDTQYF.

Comment on this clonotype: A junction end diverges from the germline sequence, so it may reflect a read error. The J gene is TRBJ2-7, the V gene TRBV20-1; TRBD2 is a possible D gene (5 bases). This CDR3 has 15 amino acids. Germline V gives CDR1 DFQATT, CDR2 SNEGSKA (reference sequence). The CDR3 DNA is TGCGGTGCTAGAGACCTACTAGGGCGGTTCTACGAGCAGTACTTC. Residues: CGARDLLGRFYEQYF.

This clonotype came up many times. This chain links TRBV4-3 with TRBJ2-4; unclear D gene. CDR3 length: 14 residues. Germline V CDR1 and CDR2: LGHNA, YSLEER. V lost 0 bases to trimming and J lost 0 bases, with 3 bases between them. DNA for the CDR3: TGCGCCAGCAGCCAAGAAATAGCCAAAAACATTCAGTACTTC. Its translation is CASSQEIAKNIQYF.

The table lists this clonotype with many counts. The V call is TRBV28, the J call TRBJ2-7; perhaps TRBD1 as D (5 bases). Per germline, CDR1 MDHEN and CDR2 SYDVKM. Trimming pared 5 bases from V and 2 bases from J, leaving 13 bases between. CDR3 length equals 14 residues. The CDR3 DNA reads TGTGCCAGCAGTCGGTCCGGACAAACCTACGAGCAGTACTTC. As protein: CASSRSGQTYEQYF. Filled out from reference TRBV28 and TRBJ2-7, the complete variable domain reads DVKVTQSSRYLVKRTGEKVFLECVQDMDHENMFWYRQDPGLGLRLIYFSYDVKMKEKGDIPEGYSVSREKKERFSLILESASTNQTSMYLCASSRSGQTYEQYFGPGTRLTVT.

Turning to this clonotype: A much larger clone differs from this one at a single base, so this may be a read error. J is TRBJ2-3 and V is TRBV27; D is unclear. The V and J ends lost 5 bases and 8 bases respectively, with 17 bases between them. The germline CDR1 and CDR2 sequences are MNHEY and SMNVEV (reference sequence). The CDR3 consists of 14 residues. The CDR3 sequence: CASSTQPNVVTQYF. Written as DNA, the CDR3 is TGTGCCAGCAGTACCCAACCCAATGTAGTTACGCAGTATTTT.

This sequence joins TRBV20-1 and TRBJ2-3, with D tentatively TRBD2 (6 bases). Trimming removed 6 bases at V and 2 bases at J, with 21 bases between. Germline assignment: CDR1 DFQATT and CDR2 SNEGSKA (reference sequence). The CDR3 length is 16 residues. The CDR3 sequence is CSAQPFRLENTDTQYF. CDR3 sequence (DNA): TGCAGTGCCCAACCCTTCCGACTAGAAAACACAGATACGCAGTATTTT.

The sample holds a few counts of this clonotype. This sequence joins TRBV5-4 and TRBJ2-7; 9 bases are shared with TRBD2. Trimming at V came to 2 bases and at J to 2 bases, leaving 11 bases not matched to a gene. The CDR3 is made up of 17 amino acids. Germline assignment: CDR1 SGHNT and CDR2 YYREEE (reference sequence). Here the CDR3 reads CASSFAPLAGNTYEQYF. The CDR3 coding sequence is TGTGCCAGCAGCTTCGCACCTCTAGCGGGGAACACCTACGAGCAGTACTTC. Full variable domain (missing parts from reference TRBV5-4 and TRBJ2-7): ETGVTQSPTHLIKTRGQQVTLRCSSQSGHNTVSWYQQALGQGPQFIFQYYREEENGRGNFPPRFSGLQFPNYSSELNVNALELDDSALYLCASSFAPLAGNTYEQYFGPGTRLTVT.

J is TRBJ2-1 and V is TRBV6-1; D not resolved. The CDR3 is made up of 15 amino acids. With 7 bases removed from V and 0 bases from J, the gap between germline ends came to 13 bases. Germline-derived CDR1 and CDR2 are MNHNS and SASEGT. CDR3 in DNA: TGTGCCAGCACCCAATCCGTATACTCCTACAATGAGCAGTTCTTC. Its translation is CASTQSVYSYNEQFF.

This chain joins TRBV7-9 and TRBJ2-1, with 9 bases fitting TRBD1. V was pared by 5 bases and J by 8 bases, with 10 bases of the junction left unmatched. This CDR3 is built from 15 residues. Germline V CDR1 and CDR2: SEHNR, FQNEAQ (reference sequence). CDR3 nucleotides: TGTGCCAGCAGCCCCACCGGGACAGGGAACCATGAGCAGTTCTTC. It codes for CASSPTGTGNHEQFF.

This clonotype has just a few counts. The chain carries TRBV28 and TRBJ2-2, with D possibly being TRBD2 (5 bases). CDR1 and CDR2 from the germline V gene are MDHEN and SYDVKM. Trimming took off 7 bases at V and 6 bases at J, with 21 bases between the two ends. The CDR3 consists of 16 residues. DNA for the CDR3: TGTGCCAGCACCCCGTCTGGTAGGACTTTCCCCGGGGAGCTGTTTTTT. Amino acids: CASTPSGRTFPGELFF. Full variable domain (missing parts from reference TRBV28 and TRBJ2-2): DVKVTQSSRYLVKRTGEKVFLECVQDMDHENMFWYRQDPGLGLRLIYFSYDVKMKEKGDIPEGYSVSREKKERFSLILESASTNQTSMYLCASTPSGRTFPGELFFGEGSRLTVL.

The table lists this clonotype with many counts. The chain carries TRBV29-1 and TRBJ1-2; D is unclear. CDR1 is SQVTM and CDR2 is ANQGSEA in the germline V gene. CDR3 size: 13 residues. V gave up 4 bases and J gave up 1 base, with 10 bases separating them. DNA for the CDR3: TGCAGCGTTGCTAGCCGGGATAACTATGGCTACACCTTC. It is translated as CSVASRDNYGYTF.

This clonotype turned up a few times. CDR3 in amino acids: CASSLGQNWAYEQYF. The CDR3, as DNA: TGTGCCAGCAGCCTCGGACAGAATTGGGCCTACGAGCAGTACTTC. This chain connects TRBV6-5 to TRBJ2-7; TRBD1 is a possible D gene (6 bases). V shed 6 bases and J shed 2 bases, with 17 bases lying between them. The CDR3 has 15 amino acids. The germline CDR1 and CDR2 sequences are MNHEY and SVGAGI.

Worth noting for this clonotype: Sequence at one end of the junction differs from germline and may be a read error. The V and J genes are TRBV4-3 and TRBJ1-6; 7 bases line up with TRBD1. The V gene's germline CDR1 is LGHNA and CDR2 YSLEER. The CDR3 is made up of 15 amino acids. CDR3 residues: CACSHSGTVNSPLHF. DNA for the CDR3: TGCGCCTGCAGCCACTCCGGGACAGTAAATTCACCCCTCCACTTT.

This clonotype was recorded many times. The chain combines TRBV6-2 or TRBV6-3 with TRBJ1-1; the match to TRBD1 covers 9 bases. CDR3 length equals 15 residues. CDR1 MNHEY and CDR2 SVGEGT come from the germline V gene. V lost 2 bases and J lost 1; bases outside the gene matches: 2. The chain's CDR3 is CASSYGGQGNTEAFF. DNA for the CDR3: TGTGCCAGCAGTTACGGGGGACAGGGGAACACTGAAGCTTTCTTT.

The J gene is TRBJ2-2, the V gene TRBV9; D gene uncertain. Germline-derived CDR1 and CDR2 are SGDLS and YYNGEE. V dropped 3 bases and J dropped 8 bases, with 8 bases sitting between them. CDR3 size: 12 residues. The CDR3 loop is CASSEASGELFF. In DNA form, the CDR3 reads TGTGCCAGCAGCGAGGCGAGTGGGGAGCTGTTTTTT.

This clonotype was seen at least ten times. This sequence joins TRBV7-6 and TRBJ2-7; D call uncertain. From germline, CDR1 is SGHVS and CDR2 FNYEAQ. Deletions cut 1 base from V and 5 bases from J, with 21 bases between. The CDR3 length is 17 residues. CDR3 sequence (DNA): TGTGCCAGCAGCTTAGATTGGGCCGCCCAGACCAAAAACGAGCAGTACTTC. It codes for CASSLDWAAQTKNEQYF.

This clonotype was found many times. The V and J genes are TRBV12-3 or TRBV12-4 and TRBJ2-3; 11 positions match TRBD1. The CDR3 runs 15 residues. V lost 4 bases to trimming and J lost 6 bases; unmatched junction nucleotides: 6. In DNA, the CDR3 is TGTGCCAGCAGTTCCCGGACAGGGGGCGGGGATACGCAGTATTTT. Amino acid sequence: CASSSRTGGGDTQYF.